Sequencing of this T cell receptor beta chain was carried out in a study of regulatory T cells in long-lasting Graves disease. Investigators prepared the TCR beta libraries by applying iRepertoire HTBI primers and Arm-PCR of CDR3 regions. Using its own MiXCR run on the multiplex PCR reads, TCRdb lists one record per CDR3 protein. The repertoire holds roughly 430,000 distinct CDR3 sequences, with 21% as singletons. The CDR3 runs 15 residues. Germline trimming cut 5 bases from V and 4 bases from J; bases unmatched to any gene: 11. In germline, CDR1 is SGHTA, CDR2 FQGTGA. Time point indicated: persistent/refractory GD, antithyroid drugs over 5 years with positive TRAb. The authors made the TCR library using RNA they extracted from PBMCs. In each case, Graves' disease was diagnosed per American Thyroid Association guidelines.

The sample in question was peripheral blood mononuclear cells (PBMCs), obtained when the disease was refractory, from a patient treated with antithyroid drugs. J is TRBJ2-7 and V is TRBV7-3, with 7 bases lining up with TRBD1. This clonotype was sampled from a female donor with Graves disease. The DNA for the CDR3 is TGTGCCAGCAGCCGTGGTCCGGGACAGCTGTACGAGCAGTACTTC. It yields the protein CASSRGPGQLYEQYF.